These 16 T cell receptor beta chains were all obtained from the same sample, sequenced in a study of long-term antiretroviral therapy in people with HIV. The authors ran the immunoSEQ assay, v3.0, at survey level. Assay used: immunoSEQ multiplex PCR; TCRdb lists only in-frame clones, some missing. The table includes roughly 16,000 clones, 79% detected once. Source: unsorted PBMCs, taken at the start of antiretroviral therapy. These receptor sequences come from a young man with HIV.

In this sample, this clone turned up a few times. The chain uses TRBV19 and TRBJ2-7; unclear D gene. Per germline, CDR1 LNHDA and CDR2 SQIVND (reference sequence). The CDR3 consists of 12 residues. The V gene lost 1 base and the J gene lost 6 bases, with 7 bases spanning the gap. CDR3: CASSIAPGEQYF. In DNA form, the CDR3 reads TGTGCCAGTAGTATAGCCCCTGGCGAGCAGTACTTC.

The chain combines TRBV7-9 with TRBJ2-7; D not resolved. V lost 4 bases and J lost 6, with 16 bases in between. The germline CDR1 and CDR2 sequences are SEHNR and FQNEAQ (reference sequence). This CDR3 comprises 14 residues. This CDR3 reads CASSSPSTEGEQYF. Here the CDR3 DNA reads TGTGCCAGCAGCTCACCATCGACGGAAGGCGAGCAGTACTTC. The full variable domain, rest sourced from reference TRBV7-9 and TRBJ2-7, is DTGVSQNPRHKITKRGQNVTFRCDPISEHNRLYWYRQTLGQGPEFLTYFQNEAQLEKSRLLSDRFSAERPKGSFSTLEIQRTEQGDSAMYLCASSSPSTEGEQYFGPGTRLTVT.

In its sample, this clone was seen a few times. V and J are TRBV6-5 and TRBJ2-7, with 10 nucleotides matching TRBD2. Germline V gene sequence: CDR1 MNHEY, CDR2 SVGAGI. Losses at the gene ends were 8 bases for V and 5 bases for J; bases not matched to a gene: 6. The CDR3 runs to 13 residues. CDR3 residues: CASGLAAGNEQYF. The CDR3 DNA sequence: TGTGCCAGCGGACTAGCGGCAGGTAACGAGCAGTACTTC.

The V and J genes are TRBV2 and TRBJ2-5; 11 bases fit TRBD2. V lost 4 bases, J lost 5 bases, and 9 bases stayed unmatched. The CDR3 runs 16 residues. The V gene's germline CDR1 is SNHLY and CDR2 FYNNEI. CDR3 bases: TGTGCCAGCAGTGCTCAGGTAGCGGGGGGGATGGAGACCCAGTACTTC. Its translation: CASSAQVAGGMETQYF.

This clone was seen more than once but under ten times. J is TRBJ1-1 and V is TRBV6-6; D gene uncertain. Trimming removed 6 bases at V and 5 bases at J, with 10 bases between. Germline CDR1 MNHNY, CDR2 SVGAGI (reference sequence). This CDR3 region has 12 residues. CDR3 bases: TGTGCCAGCAGCCCGGGTGGGACTGAAGCTTTCTTT. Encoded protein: CASSPGGTEAFF.

CDR3 region: CASSSSTSTMGPYEQYF. The CDR3 nucleotides read TGTGCCAGCAGCTCCTCGACTAGCACCATGGGGCCCTACGAGCAGTACTTC. This chain joins TRBV5-6 and TRBJ2-7, with 7 positions matching TRBD2. Germline V gene data show CDR1 as SGHDT and CDR2 as YYEEEE. The CDR3 totals 17 residues. V was clipped by 3 bases and J by 2 bases; unmatched bases: 14.

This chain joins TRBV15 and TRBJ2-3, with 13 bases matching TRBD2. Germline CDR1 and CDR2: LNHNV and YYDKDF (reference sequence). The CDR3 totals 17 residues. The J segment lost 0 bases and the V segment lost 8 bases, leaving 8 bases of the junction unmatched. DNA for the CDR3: TGTGCCACCGAAATACTAGCGGGGGGGACTAGCACAGATACGCAGTATTTT. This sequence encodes CATEILAGGTSTDTQYF.

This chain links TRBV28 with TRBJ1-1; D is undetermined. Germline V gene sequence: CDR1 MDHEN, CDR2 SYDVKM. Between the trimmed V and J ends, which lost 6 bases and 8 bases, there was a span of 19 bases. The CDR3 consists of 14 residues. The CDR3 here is CASRTGTPAQEAFF. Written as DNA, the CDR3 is TGTGCCAGCAGAACGGGTACGCCGGCGCAGGAAGCTTTCTTT. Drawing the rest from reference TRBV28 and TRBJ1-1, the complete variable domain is DVKVTQSSRYLVKRTGEKVFLECVQDMDHENMFWYRQDPGLGLRLIYFSYDVKMKEKGDIPEGYSVSREKKERFSLILESASTNQTSMYLCASRTGTPAQEAFFGQGTRLTVV.

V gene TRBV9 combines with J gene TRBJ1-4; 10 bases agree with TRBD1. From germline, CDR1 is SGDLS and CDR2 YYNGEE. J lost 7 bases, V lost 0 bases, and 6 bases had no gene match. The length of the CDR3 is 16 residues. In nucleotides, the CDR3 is TGTGCCAGCAGCGTAGGAGCCGGGACAGGGGTTGAAAAACTGTTTTTT. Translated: CASSVGAGTGVEKLFF.

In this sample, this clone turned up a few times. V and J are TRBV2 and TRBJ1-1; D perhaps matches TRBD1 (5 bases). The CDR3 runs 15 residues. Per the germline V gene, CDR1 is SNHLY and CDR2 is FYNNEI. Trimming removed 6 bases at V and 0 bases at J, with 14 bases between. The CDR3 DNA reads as TGTGCCAGCAGCCAAGAGGGACGGCTGAACACTGAAGCTTTCTTT. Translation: CASSQEGRLNTEAFF.

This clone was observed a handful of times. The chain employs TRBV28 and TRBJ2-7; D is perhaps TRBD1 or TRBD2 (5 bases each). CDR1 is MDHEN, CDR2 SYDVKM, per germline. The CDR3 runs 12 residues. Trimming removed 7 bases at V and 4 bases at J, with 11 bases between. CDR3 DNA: TGTGCCAGCATGGGGGAGATATACGAGCAGTACTTC. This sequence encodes CASMGEIYEQYF.

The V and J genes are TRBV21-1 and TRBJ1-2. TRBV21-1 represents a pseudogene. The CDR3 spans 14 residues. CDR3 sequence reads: CASSKWRKWNGYTF. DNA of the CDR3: TGTGCCAGCAGCAAATGGAGGAAATGGAATGGCTACACCTTC.

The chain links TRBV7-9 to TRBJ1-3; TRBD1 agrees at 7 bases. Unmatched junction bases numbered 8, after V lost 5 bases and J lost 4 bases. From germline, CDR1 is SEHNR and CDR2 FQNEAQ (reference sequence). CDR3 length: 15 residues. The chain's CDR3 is CASSLERGRGNTIYF. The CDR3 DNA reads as TGTGCCAGCAGCCTCGAGAGGGGGCGAGGAAACACCATATATTTT.

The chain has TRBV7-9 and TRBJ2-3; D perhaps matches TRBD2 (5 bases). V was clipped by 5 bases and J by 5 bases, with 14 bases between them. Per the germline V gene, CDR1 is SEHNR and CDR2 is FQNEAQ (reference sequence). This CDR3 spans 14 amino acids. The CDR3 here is CASSLASGIDTQYF. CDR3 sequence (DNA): TGTGCCAGCAGCCTCGCGTCGGGGATAGATACGCAGTATTTT.

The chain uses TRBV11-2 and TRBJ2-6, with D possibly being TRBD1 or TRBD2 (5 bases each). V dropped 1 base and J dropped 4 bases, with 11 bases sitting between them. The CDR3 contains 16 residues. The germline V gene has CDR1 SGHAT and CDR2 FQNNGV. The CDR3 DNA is TGTGCCAGCAGCTTAGGCGTCGGGGCCGGGGCCAACGTCCTGACTTTC. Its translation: CASSLGVGAGANVLTF.

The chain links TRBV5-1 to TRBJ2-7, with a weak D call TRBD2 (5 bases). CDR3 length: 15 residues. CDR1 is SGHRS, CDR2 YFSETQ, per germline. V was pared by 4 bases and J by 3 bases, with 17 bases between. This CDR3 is CASSPRAEAGYEQYF. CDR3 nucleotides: TGCGCCAGCAGCCCGCGGGCAGAAGCAGGCTACGAGCAGTACTTC.